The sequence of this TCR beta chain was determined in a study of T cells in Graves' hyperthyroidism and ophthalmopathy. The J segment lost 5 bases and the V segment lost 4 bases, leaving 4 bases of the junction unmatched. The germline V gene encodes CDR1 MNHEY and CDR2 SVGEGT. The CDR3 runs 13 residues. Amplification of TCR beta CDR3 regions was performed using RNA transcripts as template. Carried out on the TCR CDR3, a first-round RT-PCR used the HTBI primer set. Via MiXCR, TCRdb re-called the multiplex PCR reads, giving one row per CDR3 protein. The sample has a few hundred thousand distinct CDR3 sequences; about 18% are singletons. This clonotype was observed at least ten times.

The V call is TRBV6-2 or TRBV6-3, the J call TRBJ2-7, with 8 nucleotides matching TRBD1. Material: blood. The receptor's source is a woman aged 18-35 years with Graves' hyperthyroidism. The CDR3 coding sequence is TGTGCCAGCAGTTGGGACAGGTATGACGAGCAGTACTTC. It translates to CASSWDRYDEQYF.